A selection of T cell receptor beta chains follows, all from one sample in a study of T-cell reconstitution after alpha-beta-depleted transplantation in children. TCRdb re-analysed the PCR reads in MiXCR, keeping a single row per CDR3 protein. The sample gives about 580,000 distinct CDR3 sequences, 25% to 30% of which show up once; 36% is in the top ten. Here the sequenced sample was PBMCs, taken before TCRalphabeta/CD19-depleted stem cell transplant. The receptors come from a boy younger than two with Wiskott-Aldrich syndrome, due to receive a stem cell transplant. CDR3s include the opening cysteine and the closing phenylalanine or tryptophan. The D gene is left open where the match is weak. Some rows have no size entry. The others give once, few or many, or a class for an expanded clone.

j_call	v_call	clone_size	d_call	cdr3_nt	cdr3_aa
TRBJ2-3	TRBV20-1	.	.	TGCAGTGCTAGAGATGTTTTAACGGCGTCCCTACTGGGCACAGATACGCAGTATTTT	CSARDVLTASLLGTDTQYF
TRBJ1-1	TRBV9	once	.	TGTGCCAGCAGCGTAGGGAAGACCGGGGCCCGGGGCACTGAAGCTTTCTTT	CASSVGKTGARGTEAFF
TRBJ2-1	TRBV27	few	TRBD2	TGTGCCAGCATTAGCGGGAGAGGGACCTACAATGAGCAGTTCTTC	CASISGRGTYNEQFF
TRBJ2-4	TRBV5-1	.	.	TGCGCCAGCAGCTTTGGGGACCGCCAGATCGCCAAAAACATTCAGTACTTC	CASSFGDRQIAKNIQYF
TRBJ2-1	TRBV10-3	few	TRBD2	TGTGCCATCAGTGAGTGGACTAGCCTTGGGTCTGAGCAGTTCTTC	CAISEWTSLGSEQFF
TRBJ2-4	TRBV29-1	.	.	TGCAGCGTCTTCTGGCAGGGGTTCAACATTCAGTACTTC	CSVFWQGFNIQYF
TRBJ1-2	TRBV7-2	.	TRBD1	TGTGCCAGCAGCCTCGGCGAGACAGGGGCTCACTATGGCTACACCTTC	CASSLGETGAHYGYTF
TRBJ2-7	TRBV27	.	.	TGTGCCAGCAGTTTTCAGGGAGTAATCGAGCAGTACTTC	CASSFQGVIEQYF
TRBJ2-2	TRBV15	.	TRBD2	TGTGCCACCAGCAGAGTTCACGGACTAGCCGGGGAGCTGTTTTTT	CATSRVHGLAGELFF
TRBJ2-7	TRBV6-5	.	TRBD2	TGTGCCAGCAGTTACTGGGGCCGGGGGGAGAAAGCCCACGAGCAGTACTTC	CASSYWGRGEKAHEQYF
TRBJ1-4	TRBV5-1	.	.	TGCGCCAGCAGCTTGGTCCTGGGGACTAATGAAAAACTGTTTTTT	CASSLVLGTNEKLFF
TRBJ2-1	TRBV15	.	.	TGTGCCACCAGCAGCCCGGGACTCGTGGAGCAGTTCTTC	CATSSPGLVEQFF
TRBJ2-1	TRBV20-1	.	TRBD2	TGCAGTGCTCCGCCGCGGGTAGCGGGGGCCCTCAATGAGCAGTTCTTC	CSAPPRVAGALNEQFF
TRBJ2-1	TRBV27	.	TRBD1	TGTGCCAGCAGTTGGGGACAGGGGCCCGGGGGCTACAATGAGCAGTTCTTC	CASSWGQGPGGYNEQFF